The present TCR beta chain was sequenced within a study of control samples from healthy donors and cancer patients. Using immunoSEQ multiplex PCR, the repertoire was profiled, and TCRdb retains in-frame clones only, with some absent. The repertoire holds approximately 50,000 clones, approximately 90% seen once, with around 0.78% in the top ten. Trimming removed 0 bases from V and 5 bases from J; junction bases left unmatched: 10. This CDR3 contains 18 residues. Looked up from germline, CDR1 is LGHNA and CDR2 is YSLEER. Sequences were obtained from PBMCs. The source of this sequence is a man aged 25 to 40 with colorectal cancer. The V and J genes are TRBV4-3 and TRBJ2-5, with 12 bases matching TRBD2. CDR3 amino acids: CASSQDGPSGGAWETQYF. In DNA form, the CDR3 reads TGCGCCAGCAGCCAAGATGGGCCTAGCGGGGGGGCCTGGGAGACCCAGTACTTC.